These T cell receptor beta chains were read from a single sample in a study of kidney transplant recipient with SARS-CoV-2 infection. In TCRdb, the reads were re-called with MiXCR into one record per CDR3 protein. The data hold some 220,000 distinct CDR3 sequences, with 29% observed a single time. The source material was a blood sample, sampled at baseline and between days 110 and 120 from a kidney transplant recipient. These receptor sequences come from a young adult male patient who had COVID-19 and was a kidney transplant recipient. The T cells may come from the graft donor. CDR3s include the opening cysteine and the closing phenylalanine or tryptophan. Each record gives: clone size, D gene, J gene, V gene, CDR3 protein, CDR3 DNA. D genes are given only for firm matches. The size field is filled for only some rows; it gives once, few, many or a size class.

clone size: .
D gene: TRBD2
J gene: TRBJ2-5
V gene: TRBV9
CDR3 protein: CASSSWTSVLETQYF
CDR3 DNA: TGTGCCAGCAGCTCCTGGACTAGCGTCTTAGAGACCCAGTACTTC

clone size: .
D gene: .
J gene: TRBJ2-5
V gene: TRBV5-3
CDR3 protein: CARSPPAPQETQYF
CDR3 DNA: TGTGCCAGAAGCCCCCCCGCGCCGCAAGAGACCCAGTACTTC

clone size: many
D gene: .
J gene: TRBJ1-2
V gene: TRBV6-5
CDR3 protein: CASSREFSMRKTYGYTF
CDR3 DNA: TGTGCCAGCAGTCGGGAGTTCTCTATGCGAAAGACCTATGGCTACACCTTC

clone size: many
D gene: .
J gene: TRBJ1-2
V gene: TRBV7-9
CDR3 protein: CASSEKKYHGKTYGYTF
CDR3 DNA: TGTGCCAGCAGCGAAAAGAAATACCATGGAAAGACCTATGGCTACACCTTC

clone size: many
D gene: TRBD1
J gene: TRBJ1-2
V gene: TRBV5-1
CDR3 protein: CASSAEPGTANGYTF
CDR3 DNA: TGCGCCAGCAGCGCAGAGCCAGGGACAGCGAATGGCTACACCTTC

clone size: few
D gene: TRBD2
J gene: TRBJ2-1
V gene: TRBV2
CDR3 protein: CASRQTSGDSNEQFF
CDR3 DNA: TGTGCCAGCAGGCAAACTAGCGGGGACTCCAATGAGCAGTTCTTC

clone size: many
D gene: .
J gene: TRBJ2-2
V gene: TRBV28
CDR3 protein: CASSRRGRYTGELFF
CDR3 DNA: TGTGCCAGCAGTCGCCGGGGGCGGTACACCGGGGAGCTGTTTTTT

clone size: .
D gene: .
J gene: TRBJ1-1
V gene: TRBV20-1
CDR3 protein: CSANQPGGYTEAFF
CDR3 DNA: TGCAGTGCTAACCAACCGGGAGGCTACACTGAAGCTTTCTTT

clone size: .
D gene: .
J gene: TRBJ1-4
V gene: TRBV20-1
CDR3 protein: CSARSAGYATNEKLFF
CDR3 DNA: TGCAGTGCTAGAAGCGCAGGGTACGCAACTAATGAAAAACTGTTTTTT

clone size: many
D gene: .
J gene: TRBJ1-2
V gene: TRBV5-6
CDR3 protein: CASNGFNSRKTYGYTF
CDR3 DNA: TGTGCCAGCAACGGATTCAATAGTCGAAAGACCTATGGCTACACCTTC

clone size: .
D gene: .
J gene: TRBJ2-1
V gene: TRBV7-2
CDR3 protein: CASSLSDPEYNEQFF
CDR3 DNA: TGTGCCAGCAGCTTAAGTGACCCAGAATACAATGAGCAGTTCTTC

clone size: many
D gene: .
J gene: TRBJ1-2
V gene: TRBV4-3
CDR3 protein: CASSEDRGRRKTYGYTF
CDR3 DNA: TGCGCCAGCAGCGAAGATCGAGGACGTCGAAAGACCTATGGCTACACCTTC

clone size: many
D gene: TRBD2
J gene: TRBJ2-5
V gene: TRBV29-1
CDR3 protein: CSVVAGIETQYF
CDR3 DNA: TGCAGCGTTGTAGCGGGAATAGAGACCCAGTACTTC

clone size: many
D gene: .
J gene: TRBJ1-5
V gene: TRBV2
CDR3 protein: CASSERTRPGPQHF
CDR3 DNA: TGTGCCAGCAGTGAACGAACCCGCCCAGGGCCCCAGCATTTT

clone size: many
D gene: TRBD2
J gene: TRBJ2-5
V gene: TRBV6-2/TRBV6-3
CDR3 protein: CASSPGLAGVAVRETQYF
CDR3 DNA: TGTGCCAGCAGCCCGGGACTAGCGGGGGTGGCGGTTCGAGAGACCCAGTACTTC

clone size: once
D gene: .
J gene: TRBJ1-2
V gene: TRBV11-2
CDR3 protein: CASSHLLTSRRTYGYTF
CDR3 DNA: TGTGCCAGCAGCCATCTCCTAACAAGCAGAAGGACCTATGGCTACACCTTC